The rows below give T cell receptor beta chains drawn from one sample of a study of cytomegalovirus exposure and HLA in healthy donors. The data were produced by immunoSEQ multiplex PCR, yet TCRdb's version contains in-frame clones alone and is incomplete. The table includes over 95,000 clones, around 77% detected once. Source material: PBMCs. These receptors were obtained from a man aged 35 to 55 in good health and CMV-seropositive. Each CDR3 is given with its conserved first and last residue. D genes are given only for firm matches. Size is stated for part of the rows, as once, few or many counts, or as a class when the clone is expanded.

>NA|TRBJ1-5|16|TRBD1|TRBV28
TGTGCCAGCAGGGGAGGACGCGGGACAGCCCACTGGCCCCAGCATTTT
CASRGGRGTAHWPQHF
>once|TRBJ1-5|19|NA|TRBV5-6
TGTGCCAGCACCCACTCCGGGGCAGGGGCCCCATATAGCAATCAGCCCCAGCATTTT
CASTHSGAGAPYSNQPQHF
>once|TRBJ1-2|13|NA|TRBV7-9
TGTGCCAGCAGCTTGGCCACCAACTATGGCTACACCTTC
CASSLATNYGYTF
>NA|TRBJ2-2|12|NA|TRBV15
TGTGCCACCAGCAGAGCGGGCGGGGAGCTGTTTTTT
CATSRAGGELFF
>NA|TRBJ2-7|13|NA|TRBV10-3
TGTGCCATCAAGGGGGGGGCGATTTACGAGCAGTACTTC
CAIKGGAIYEQYF
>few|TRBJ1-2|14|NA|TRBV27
TGTGCCAGCAGTTCAAACAGGGTTGGCCATGGCTACACCTTC
CASSSNRVGHGYTF
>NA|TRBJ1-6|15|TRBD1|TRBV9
TGTGCCAGCAGCGGCCCACAGGGGGCTGATTCACCCCTCCACTTT
CASSGPQGADSPLHF
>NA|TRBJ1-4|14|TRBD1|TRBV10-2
TGCGCCAGCAGTGTGGGCAGGGGGCATGAAAAACTGTTTTTT
CASSVGRGHEKLFF
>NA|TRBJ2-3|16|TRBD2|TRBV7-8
TGTGCCAGCAGACCGGGGGGATATCGGGGCACAGATACGCAGTATTTT
CASRPGGYRGTDTQYF
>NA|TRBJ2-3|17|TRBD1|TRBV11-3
TGTGCCAGCAGCTCCAGAAGGGGGCTATCTAGCACAGATACGCAGTATTTT
CASSSRRGLSSTDTQYF
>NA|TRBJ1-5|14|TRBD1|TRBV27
TGTGCCAGCAGGACAGGGGGATTATCTCAGCCCCAGCATTTT
CASRTGGLSQPQHF
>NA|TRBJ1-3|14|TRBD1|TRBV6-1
TGTGCCAGCAGTGACAGGGGGCTTGGAAACACCATATATTTT
CASSDRGLGNTIYF
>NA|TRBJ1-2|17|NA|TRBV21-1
TGTGCCAGCAGCAAAGAAAATTCAGGACAGGGGGCTTATGGCTACACCTTC
CASSKENSGQGAYGYTF
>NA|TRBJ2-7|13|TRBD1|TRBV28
TGTGCCATCATGCCGGGACAGAGGTCCGAGCAGTACTTC
CAIMPGQRSEQYF
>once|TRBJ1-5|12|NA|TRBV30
TGTGCCTGGAGTTGGGGGGATCAGCCCCAGCATTTT
CAWSWGDQPQHF
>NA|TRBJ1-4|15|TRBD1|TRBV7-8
TGTGCCAGCAGCGCAGCCGGGACAGGGGATGAAAAACTGTTTTTT
CASSAAGTGDEKLFF
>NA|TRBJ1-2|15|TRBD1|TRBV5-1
TGCGCCAGCAGCCTGGGGACAGGGGGTAACTATGGCTACACCTTC
CASSLGTGGNYGYTF
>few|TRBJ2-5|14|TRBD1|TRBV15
TGTGCCACCAGCCCAACAGGGGGAGGCGAGACCCAGTACTTC
CATSPTGGGETQYF
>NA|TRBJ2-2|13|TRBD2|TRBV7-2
TGTGCCAGCAGCCGAGGCGGGGGCGGGGAGCTGTTTTTT
CASSRGGGGELFF
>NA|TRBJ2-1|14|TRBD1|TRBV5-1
TGCGCCAGCAGCTCGGGGACAGTTTACAATGAGCAGTTCTTC
CASSSGTVYNEQFF